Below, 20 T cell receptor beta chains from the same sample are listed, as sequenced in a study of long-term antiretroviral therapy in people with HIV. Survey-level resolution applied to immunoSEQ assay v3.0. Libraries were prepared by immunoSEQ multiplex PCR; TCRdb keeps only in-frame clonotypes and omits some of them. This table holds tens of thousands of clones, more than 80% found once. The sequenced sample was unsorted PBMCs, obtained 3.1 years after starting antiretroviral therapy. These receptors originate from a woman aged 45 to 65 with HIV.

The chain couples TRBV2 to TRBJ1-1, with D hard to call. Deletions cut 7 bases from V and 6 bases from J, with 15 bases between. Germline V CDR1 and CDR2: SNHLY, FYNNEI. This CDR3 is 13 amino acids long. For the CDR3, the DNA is TGTGCCAGCAACCTTCGGGGAGGAGCTGAAGCTTTCTTT. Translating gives CASNLRGGAEAFF.

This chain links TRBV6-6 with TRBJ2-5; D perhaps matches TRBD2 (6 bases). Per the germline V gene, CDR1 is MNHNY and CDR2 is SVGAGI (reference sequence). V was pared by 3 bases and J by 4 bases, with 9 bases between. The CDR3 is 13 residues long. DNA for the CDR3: TGTGCCAGCAGTTATAATAGCGGAGAGACCCAGTACTTC. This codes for CASSYNSGETQYF.

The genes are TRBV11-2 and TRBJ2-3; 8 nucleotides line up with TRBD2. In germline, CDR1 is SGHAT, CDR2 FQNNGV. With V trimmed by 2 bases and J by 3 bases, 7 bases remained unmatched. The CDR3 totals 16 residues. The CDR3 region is CASSLTAGAFTDTQYF. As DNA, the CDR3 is TGTGCCAGCAGCTTAACAGCGGGGGCCTTTACAGATACGCAGTATTTT.

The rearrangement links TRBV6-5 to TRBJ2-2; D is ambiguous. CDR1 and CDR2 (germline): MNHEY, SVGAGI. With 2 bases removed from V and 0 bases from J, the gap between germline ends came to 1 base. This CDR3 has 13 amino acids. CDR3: CASSYPNTGELFF. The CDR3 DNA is TGTGCCAGCAGTTACCCGAACACCGGGGAGCTGTTTTTT.

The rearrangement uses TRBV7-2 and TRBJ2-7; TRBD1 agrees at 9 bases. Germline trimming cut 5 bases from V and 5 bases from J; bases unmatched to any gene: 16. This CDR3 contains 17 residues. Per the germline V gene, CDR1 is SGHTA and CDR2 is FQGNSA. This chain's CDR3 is CASSQRYAGTGNDEQYF. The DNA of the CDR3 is TGTGCCAGCAGCCAACGTTACGCCGGGACAGGGAATGACGAGCAGTACTTC.

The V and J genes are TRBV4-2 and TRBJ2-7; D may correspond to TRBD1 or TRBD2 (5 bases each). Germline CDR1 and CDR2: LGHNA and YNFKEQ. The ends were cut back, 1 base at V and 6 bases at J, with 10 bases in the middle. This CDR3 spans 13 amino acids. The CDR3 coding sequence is TGTGCCAGCAGCCAAGGTGACGGGGCCGAGCAGTACTTC. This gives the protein CASSQGDGAEQYF.

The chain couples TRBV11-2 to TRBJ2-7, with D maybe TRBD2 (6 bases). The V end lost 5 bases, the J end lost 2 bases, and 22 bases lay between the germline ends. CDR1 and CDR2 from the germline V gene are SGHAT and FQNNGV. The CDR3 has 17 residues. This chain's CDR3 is CASSASRDSTSPYEQYF. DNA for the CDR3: TGTGCCAGCAGCGCATCCAGGGACTCCACCTCACCCTACGAGCAGTACTTC.

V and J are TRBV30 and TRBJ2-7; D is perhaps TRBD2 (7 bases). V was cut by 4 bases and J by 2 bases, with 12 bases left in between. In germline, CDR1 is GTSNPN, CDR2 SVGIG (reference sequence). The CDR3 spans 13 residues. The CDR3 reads CAWTGGNTYEQYF. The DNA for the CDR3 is TGTGCCTGGACGGGGGGCAACACCTACGAGCAGTACTTC.

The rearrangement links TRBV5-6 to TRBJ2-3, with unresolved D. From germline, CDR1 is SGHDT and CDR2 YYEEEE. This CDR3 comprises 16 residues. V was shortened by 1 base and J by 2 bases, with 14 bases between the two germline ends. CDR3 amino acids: CASSLLQLLNTDTQYF. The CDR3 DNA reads TGTGCCAGCAGCTTGTTACAGCTTCTCAACACAGATACGCAGTATTTT.

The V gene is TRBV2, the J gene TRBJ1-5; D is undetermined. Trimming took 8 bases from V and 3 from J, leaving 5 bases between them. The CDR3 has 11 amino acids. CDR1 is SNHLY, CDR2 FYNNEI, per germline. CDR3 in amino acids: CASGVNQPQHF. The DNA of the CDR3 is TGTGCCAGCGGAGTCAATCAGCCCCAGCATTTT. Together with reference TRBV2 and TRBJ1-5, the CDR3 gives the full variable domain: EPEVTQTPSHQVTQMGQEVILRCVPISNHLYFYWYRQILGQKVEFLVSFYNNEISEKSEIFDDQFSVERPDGSNFTLKIRSTKLEDSAMYFCASGVNQPQHFGDGTRLSIL.

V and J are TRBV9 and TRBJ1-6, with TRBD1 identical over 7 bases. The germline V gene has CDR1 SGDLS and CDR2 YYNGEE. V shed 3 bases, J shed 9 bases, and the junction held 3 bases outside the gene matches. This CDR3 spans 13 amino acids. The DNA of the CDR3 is TGTGCCAGCAGCGCTCCAGGGGGTTCACCCCTCCACTTT. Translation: CASSAPGGSPLHF.

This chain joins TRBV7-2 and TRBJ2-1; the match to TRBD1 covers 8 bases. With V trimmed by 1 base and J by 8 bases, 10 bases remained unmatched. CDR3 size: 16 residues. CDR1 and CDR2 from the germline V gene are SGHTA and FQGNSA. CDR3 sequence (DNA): TGTGCCAGCAGCTTAGATCGTCAGGGGGCGCGGGATGAGCAGTTCTTC. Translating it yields CASSLDRQGARDEQFF.

In nucleotides, the CDR3 is TGTGCCAGCAGTGAAGGACCTGTTGTAGGGCCCCAGCATTTT. It yields the protein CASSEGPVVGPQHF. V gene TRBV6-1 combines with J gene TRBJ1-5, with D hard to call. Germline V gene sequence: CDR1 MNHNS, CDR2 SASEGT. The germline V and J ends were trimmed by 1 base and 9 bases, with 13 bases remaining between them. The CDR3 runs to 14 residues.

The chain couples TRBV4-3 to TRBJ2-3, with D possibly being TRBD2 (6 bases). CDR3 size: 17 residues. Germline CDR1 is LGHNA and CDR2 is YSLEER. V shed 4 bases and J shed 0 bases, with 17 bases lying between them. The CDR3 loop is CASSPDWDSSSTDTQYF. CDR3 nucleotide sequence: TGCGCCAGCAGCCCTGACTGGGACTCATCGAGCACAGATACGCAGTATTTT.

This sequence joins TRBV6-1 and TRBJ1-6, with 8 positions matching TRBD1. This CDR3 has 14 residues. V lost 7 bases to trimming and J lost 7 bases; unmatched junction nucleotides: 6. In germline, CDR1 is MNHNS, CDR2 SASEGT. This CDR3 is CASTETGVNSPLHF. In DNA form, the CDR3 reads TGTGCCAGCACTGAGACAGGGGTCAATTCACCCCTCCACTTT.

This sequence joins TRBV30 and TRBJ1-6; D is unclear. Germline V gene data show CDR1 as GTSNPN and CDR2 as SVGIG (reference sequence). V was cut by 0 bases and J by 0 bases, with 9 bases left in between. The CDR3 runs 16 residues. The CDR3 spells CAWSVSGSSYNSPLHF. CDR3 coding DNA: TGTGCCTGGAGTGTTAGCGGAAGCTCCTATAATTCACCCCTCCACTTT.

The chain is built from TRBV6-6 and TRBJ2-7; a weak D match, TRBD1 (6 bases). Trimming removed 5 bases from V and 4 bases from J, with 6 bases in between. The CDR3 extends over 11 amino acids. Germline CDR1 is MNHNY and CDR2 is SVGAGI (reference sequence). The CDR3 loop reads CASSDRYEQYF. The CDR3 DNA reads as TGTGCCAGCAGTGACAGGTACGAGCAGTACTTC.

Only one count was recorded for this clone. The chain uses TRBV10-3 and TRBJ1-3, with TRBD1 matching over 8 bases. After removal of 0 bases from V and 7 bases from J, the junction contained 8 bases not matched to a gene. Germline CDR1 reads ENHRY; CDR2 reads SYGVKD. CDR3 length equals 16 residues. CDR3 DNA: TGTGCCATCAGTGAGTCGACAGGGGAAAGGTGGAACACCATATATTTT. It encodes CAISESTGERWNTIYF.

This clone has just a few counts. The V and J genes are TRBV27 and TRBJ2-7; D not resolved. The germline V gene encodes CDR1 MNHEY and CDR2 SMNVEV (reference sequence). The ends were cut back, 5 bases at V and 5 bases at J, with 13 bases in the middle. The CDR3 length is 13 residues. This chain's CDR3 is CASSLRSFDEQYF. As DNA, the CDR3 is TGTGCCAGCAGTCTTAGGTCTTTCGACGAGCAGTACTTC.

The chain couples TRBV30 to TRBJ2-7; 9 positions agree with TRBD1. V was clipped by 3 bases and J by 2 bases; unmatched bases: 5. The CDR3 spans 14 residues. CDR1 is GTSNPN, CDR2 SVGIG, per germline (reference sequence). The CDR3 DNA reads TGTGCCTGGAGGGGGGACAGGGAACCCTACGAGCAGTACTTC. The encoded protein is CAWRGDREPYEQYF.